These 14 T cell receptor beta chains were all obtained from the same sample, sequenced in a study of shared clonotypes between healthy human individuals (dated by TCRdb to the early 2020s). Receptor libraries were prepared by the immunoSEQ multiplex PCR assay. Entries here come from immuneACCESS through TCRdb and include only in-frame sequences with V and J called. Some clones fail to appear in such tables; in the studies checked, an unresolved V gene covers under half of the shortfall, and the cause of the remainder is unknown. In all, the sample holds about 1.1 million clones, and approximately 75% of those were seen once. Of the sample, about 0.94% falls within the top ten clones. Specimen: memory CD4+ T cells from PBMCs. The cell subset or site label, read with the paper, signifies: CD45RA-negative fraction. The receptor source for this set is a man younger than 35 in good health. Some clones in this sample may be carry-over from other donors' samples.

CDR3 in DNA: TGTGCCAGCAGCTTAGTTTTTGGAGAGCAGTACTTC. This sequence encodes CASSLVFGEQYF. The rearrangement uses TRBV11-3 and TRBJ2-7; D gene uncertain. Germline V gene data show CDR1 as SGHNT and CDR2 as YENEEA. V was cut by 1 base and J by 7 bases, with 8 bases left in between. The CDR3 spans 12 residues. Based on the CDR3 plus reference TRBV11-3 and TRBJ2-7, the full variable domain is EAGVVQSPRYKIIEKKQPVAFWCNPISGHNTLYWYLQNLGQGPELLIRYENEEAVDDSQLPKDRFSAERLKGVDSTLKIQPAELGDSAVYLCASSLVFGEQYFGPGTRLTVT.

In this sample, this clone turned up once. Relative to the germline gene, one junction end is altered; a read error may explain this. The chain joins TRBV6-1 to TRBJ2-1; D not certain. The germline gives CDR1 MNHNS, CDR2 SASEGT. The CDR3 runs 11 residues. The CDR3 loop reads CASSGRTVTLF. CDR3 DNA sequence: TGTGCCAGCAGTGGTCGGACCGTTACCCTCTTC.

For this clone: The sample carries other DNA sequences with the same CDR3. The chain joins TRBV2 to TRBJ2-7; TRBD2 aligns across 8 bases. Germline trimming cut 7 bases from V and 6 bases from J; bases unmatched to any gene: 8. The CDR3 covers 13 residues. Germline CDR1 reads SNHLY; CDR2 reads FYNNEI. CDR3 region: CASKPGLEGEQYF. CDR3 nucleotide sequence: TGTGCCAGCAAACCGGGACTAGAGGGCGAGCAGTACTTC.

V gene TRBV7-8 combines with J gene TRBJ1-2; TRBD1 matches 7 bases. With 1 base clipped from V and 4 bases from J, the junction kept 0 bases outside the gene matches. In germline, CDR1 is SGHVS, CDR2 FQNEAQ. The CDR3 totals 13 residues. The CDR3 DNA sequence: TGTGCCAGCAGCTTAGGGGACAGCTATGGCTACACCTTC. Its protein is CASSLGDSYGYTF.

This clone was seen many times. The same CDR3 also results from other DNA sequences found in this sample. V gene TRBV18 combines with J gene TRBJ1-5, with D unresolved. The V gene lost 1 base and the J gene lost 3 bases, with 7 bases spanning the gap. The CDR3 consists of 14 residues. Germline CDR1 and CDR2: KGHSH and LQKENI. CDR3 sequence reads: CASSPLQANQPQHF. The CDR3 DNA follows: TGTGCCAGCTCACCACTGCAGGCCAATCAGCCCCAGCATTTT.

The CDR3 loop reads CASNSQGNTEAFF. The CDR3, as DNA: TGTGCCAGCAATTCACAGGGGAACACTGAAGCTTTCTTT. The chain joins TRBV2 to TRBJ1-1, with a weak D call TRBD1 (6 bases). The V end lost 7 bases, the J end lost 1 base, and 10 bases lay between the germline ends. In germline, CDR1 is SNHLY, CDR2 FYNNEI. This CDR3 is 13 amino acids long.

The rearrangement links TRBV28 to TRBJ1-1; D is perhaps TRBD1 (6 bases). The V gene lost 4 bases and the J gene lost 9 bases, with 21 bases spanning the gap. Germline lookup yields CDR1 MDHEN and CDR2 SYDVKM. The CDR3 length is 15 residues. CDR3 sequence: CASSWPGTSDYKAFF. The DNA for the CDR3 is TGTGCCAGCAGTTGGCCTGGGACAAGTGACTATAAAGCTTTCTTT.

The rearrangement links TRBV5-6 to TRBJ1-1; D ambiguous. The CDR3 sequence is 15 residues long. Deletions cut 1 base from V and 5 bases from J, with 15 bases between. Germline CDR1 SGHDT, CDR2 YYEEEE. The CDR3 protein is CASSLFPGVETEAFF. In nucleotides, the CDR3 is TGTGCCAGCAGCTTGTTTCCGGGCGTGGAGACTGAAGCTTTCTTT.

This chain joins TRBV28 and TRBJ1-4; D gene ambiguous. This CDR3 comprises 15 residues. Trimming took 2 bases from V and 5 from J, leaving 12 bases between them. CDR1 is MDHEN, CDR2 SYDVKM, per germline. In nucleotides, the CDR3 is TGTGCCAGCAGTTTAAACTACGGCAGGAATGAAAAACTGTTTTTT. This gives the protein CASSLNYGRNEKLFF.

This clone was seen at least ten times. The rearrangement uses TRBV9 and TRBJ2-7; D possibly uses TRBD1 or TRBD2 (5 bases each). This CDR3 spans 15 amino acids. CDR1 is SGDLS, CDR2 YYNGEE, per germline. The V end lost 0 bases, the J end lost 2 bases, and 12 bases lay between the germline ends. The CDR3 DNA is TGTGCCAGCAGCGTAGGTCCGACGGGACCCTACGAGCAGTACTTC. This encodes CASSVGPTGPYEQYF.

Only a few counts were recorded for this clone. The chain carries TRBV29-1 and TRBJ1-1; D unresolved. CDR3 length: 12 amino acids. CDR1 and CDR2 (germline): SQVTM, ANQGSEA. V lost 7 bases and J lost 6, with 15 bases in between. The CDR3 nucleotides read TGCAGCGCCACCCCGCTGGCGTCTGAAGCTTTCTTT. This encodes CSATPLASEAFF.

This clone is a singleton in its sample. Since the CDR3 does not end with the conserved phenylalanine or tryptophan, this likely comes from a read error. Because the CDR3's place on the DNA is in doubt, the DNA is left out and the CDR3 is given as listed by TCRdb. The rearrangement joins TRBV30 to TRBJ1-1. The CDR3 length is 13 residues, termini included. Germline V CDR1 and CDR2: GTSNPN, SVGIG (reference sequence). The CDR3 region is CAWSIDSGTEAFL.

This chain joins TRBV2 and TRBJ2-7; D may be TRBD1 (5 bases). Germline V gene sequence: CDR1 SNHLY, CDR2 FYNNEI. This CDR3 region has 13 residues. The V end was cut by 7 bases, the J end by 2 bases, with 12 bases between. This CDR3 is CASIAGITYEQYF. For the CDR3, the DNA is TGTGCCAGCATCGCAGGGATAACCTACGAGCAGTACTTC. The whole variable domain, remainder taken from reference TRBV2 and TRBJ2-7, is EPEVTQTPSHQVTQMGQEVILRCVPISNHLYFYWYRQILGQKVEFLVSFYNNEISEKSEIFDDQFSVERPDGSNFTLKIRSTKLEDSAMYFCASIAGITYEQYFGPGTRLTVT.

V is TRBV7-9 and J is TRBJ2-7; 8 nucleotides align to TRBD2. The germline V gene encodes CDR1 SEHNR and CDR2 FQNEAQ (reference sequence). CDR3 length: 16 residues. The ends lost 1 base at V and 1 base at J; junction bases unmatched: 6. Here the CDR3 reads CASSLVSGLVSYEQYF. CDR3 nucleotides: TGTGCCAGCAGCTTAGTATCGGGACTAGTATCCTACGAGCAGTACTTC.